The 5 T cell receptor beta chains below were found in one sample sequenced in a study of blood T cells in healthy people across ages. The use of a sample-barcoded 5' primer and a J-beta primer mix characterized a second PCR of roughly 6 to 11 cycles. Via MiXCR, TCRdb re-called the 5' RACE reads, giving one row per CDR3 protein. The table records about 2 million distinct CDR3 sequences, around half of them present only once. Sequencing used blood. The receptors here all came from a woman between 40 and 50 years old in good health.

V usage is TRBV20-1 and J usage is TRBJ1-2; tentatively, D is TRBD1 (6 bases). V gave up 1 base and J gave up 5 bases, with 14 bases separating them. The CDR3 is made up of 14 amino acids. Germline V lookup: CDR1 DFQATT, CDR2 SNEGSKA (reference sequence). For the CDR3, the DNA is TGCAGTGCTAGAGTTCCCGGGACAACTTATGGCTACACCTTC. Translated, it gives CSARVPGTTYGYTF.

This clonotype was seen only a few times. This rearrangement joins TRBV7-2 to TRBJ1-2; D gene ambiguous. Germline-derived CDR1 and CDR2 are SGHTA and FQGNSA. The CDR3 is 15 amino acids. V shed 8 bases and J shed 0 bases, with 16 bases lying between them. CDR3 sequence: CASRRQAGPNYGYTF. CDR3 coding DNA: TGTGCCAGCCGTAGGCAGGCAGGCCCTAACTATGGCTACACCTTC.

This clonotype was counted once. The chain couples TRBV5-6 to TRBJ2-5; perhaps TRBD1 as D (6 bases). The J call may be in error: the DNA end matches TRBJ2-7 better. The CDR3 is 15 amino acids. The germline V gene encodes CDR1 SGHDT and CDR2 YYEEEE. CDR3 bases: TGTGCCAGCAGCTTGGAACAGGGAGTAGTGGGCGAGCAGTACTTC. Amino acid sequence: CASSLEQGVVGEQYF.

The CDR3 DNA reads as TGCGCCAGCAGCCGGGACAGAATTCTCACAGATACGCAGTATTTT. Translating it yields CASSRDRILTDTQYF. This chain links TRBV4-3 with TRBJ2-3, with 7 bases matching TRBD1. The CDR3 loop spans 15 amino acids. Trimming cost V 4 bases and J 2 bases; bases outside gene matches: 6. The germline CDR1 and CDR2 sequences are LGHNA and YSLEER.

The sample holds many counts of this clonotype. J is TRBJ2-7 and V is TRBV5-6; D uncertain. Germline-derived CDR1 and CDR2 are SGHDT and YYEEEE. CDR3 size: 13 residues. Trimming took off 2 bases at V and 2 bases at J, with 8 bases between the two ends. CDR3 DNA sequence: TGTGCCAGCAGCTTCGGCAGAGCCTACGAGCAGTACTTC. This encodes CASSFGRAYEQYF.